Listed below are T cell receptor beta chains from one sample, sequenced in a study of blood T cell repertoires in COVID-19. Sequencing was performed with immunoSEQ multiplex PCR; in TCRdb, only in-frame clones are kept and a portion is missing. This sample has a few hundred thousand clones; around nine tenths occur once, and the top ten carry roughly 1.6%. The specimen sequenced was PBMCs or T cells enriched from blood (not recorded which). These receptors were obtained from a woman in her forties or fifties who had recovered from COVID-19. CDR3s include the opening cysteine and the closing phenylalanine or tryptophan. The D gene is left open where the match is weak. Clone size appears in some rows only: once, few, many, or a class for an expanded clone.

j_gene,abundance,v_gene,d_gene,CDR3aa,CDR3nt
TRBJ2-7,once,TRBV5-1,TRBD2,CASSTLAGGGLGEQYF,TGCGCCAGCAGCACCTTAGCGGGAGGAGGATTGGGCGAGCAGTACTTC
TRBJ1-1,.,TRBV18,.,CASSLSAGGNAEAFF,TGTGCCAGCTCACTTTCGGCCGGGGGGAACGCTGAAGCTTTCTTT
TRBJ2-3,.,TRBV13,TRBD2,CASSFSGRAADTQYF,TGTGCCAGCAGCTTTAGCGGGAGGGCCGCAGATACGCAGTATTTT
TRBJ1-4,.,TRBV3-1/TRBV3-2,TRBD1,CASSLRTGNEKLFF,TGTGCCAGCAGCCTAAGGACAGGGAATGAAAAACTGTTTTTT
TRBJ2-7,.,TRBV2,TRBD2,CASSVKLAGANEQYF,TGTGCCAGCAGCGTAAAACTAGCGGGAGCGAACGAGCAGTACTTC
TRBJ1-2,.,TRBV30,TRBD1,CAWSPGQGLYGYTF,TGTGCCTGGAGCCCGGGACAGGGACTGTATGGCTACACCTTC
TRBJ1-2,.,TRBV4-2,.,CASSHPPEVYGYTF,TGTGCCAGCAGCCACCCACCCGAGGTCTATGGCTACACCTTC
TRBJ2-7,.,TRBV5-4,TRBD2,CASSLGPGTSGEQYF,TGTGCCAGCAGCTTGGGGCCCGGGACTAGCGGAGAGCAGTACTTC
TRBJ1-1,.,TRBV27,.,CASKVDRRDAEAFF,TGTGCCAGCAAAGTAGATAGGAGAGACGCTGAAGCTTTCTTT
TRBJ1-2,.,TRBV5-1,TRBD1,CASSPNRGPLYGYTF,TGCGCCAGCAGCCCGAACAGGGGGCCCCTCTATGGCTACACCTTC
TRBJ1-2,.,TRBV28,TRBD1,CASSILDRESGGYTF,TGTGCCAGCAGTATACTAGACAGGGAAAGCGGGGGCTACACCTTC
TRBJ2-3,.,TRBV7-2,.,CASSLASGSTDTQYF,TGTGCCAGCAGCTTAGCGAGCGGGAGCACAGATACGCAGTATTTT
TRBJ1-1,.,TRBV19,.,CAGPCSGWGTEAFF,TGTGCCGGCCCCTGTTCGGGATGGGGTACTGAAGCTTTCTTT
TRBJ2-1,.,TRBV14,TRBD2,CASSHYGGSSGRWYEQFF,TGTGCCAGCAGCCATTACGGGGGATCTAGCGGGAGATGGTATGAGCAGTTCTTC
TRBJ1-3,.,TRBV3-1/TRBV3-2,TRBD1,CASTKWTGSNTIYF,TGTGCCAGCACGAAATGGACAGGGAGTAACACCATATATTTT
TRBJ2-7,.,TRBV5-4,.,CASTVRGSSYEQYF,TGTGCCAGCACCGTTAGGGGGTCCTCCTACGAGCAGTACTTC
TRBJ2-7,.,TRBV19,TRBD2,CASSLTSVSSYEQYF,TGTGCCAGTAGTCTGACTAGCGTTAGCTCCTACGAGCAGTACTTC
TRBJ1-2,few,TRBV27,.,CASGYREESGYTF,TGTGCCAGCGGGTACAGGGAAGAGTCTGGCTACACCTTC
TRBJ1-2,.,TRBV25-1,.,CASSESGGAGYGYTF,TGTGCCAGCAGTGAATCGGGAGGGGCTGGCTATGGCTACACCTTC
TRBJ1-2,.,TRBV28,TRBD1,CASRTPPRDRGQGYTF,TGTGCCAGCAGAACTCCCCCTCGGGACAGGGGGCAGGGCTACACCTTC
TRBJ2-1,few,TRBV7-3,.,CASSLDYNNEQFF,TGTGCCAGCAGCCTTGACTACAACAATGAGCAGTTCTTC
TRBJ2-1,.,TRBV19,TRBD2,CASKRLAGEWFF,TGTGCCAGTAAACGCCTAGCGGGAGAGTGGTTCTTC
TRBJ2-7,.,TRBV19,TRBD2,CASRAGGPYEQYF,TGTGCCAGCCGAGCGGGAGGGCCGTACGAGCAGTACTTC
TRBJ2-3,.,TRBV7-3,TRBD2,CASSFSGRVTDTQYF,TGTGCCAGCAGCTTTAGCGGGAGGGTCACAGATACGCAGTATTTT
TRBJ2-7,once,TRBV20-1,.,CSASGRDSGSSYEQYF,TGCAGTGCTAGTGGAAGGGACAGCGGGAGTAGCTACGAGCAGTACTTC
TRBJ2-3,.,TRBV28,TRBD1,CASSRQSGGDTQYF,TGTGCCAGCAGTCGTCAATCAGGGGGAGATACGCAGTATTTT
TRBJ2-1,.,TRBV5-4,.,CASRLFHNRGNEQFF,TGTGCCAGCAGGTTATTCCATAACCGGGGGAATGAGCAGTTCTTC
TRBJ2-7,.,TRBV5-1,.,CASSLVSTGNGEQYF,TGCGCCAGCAGCTTGGTCTCTACGGGAAACGGCGAGCAGTACTTC
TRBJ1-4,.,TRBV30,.,CAWSLRGFDEKLFF,TGTGCCTGGAGCCTACGGGGGTTTGATGAAAAACTGTTTTTT
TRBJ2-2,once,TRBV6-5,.,CASTRAGELFF,TGTGCCAGCACACGCGCCGGGGAGCTGTTTTTT
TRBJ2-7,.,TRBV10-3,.,CAISGAGEQETYEQYF,TGTGCCATCAGTGGGGCAGGGGAACAGGAAACCTACGAGCAGTACTTC
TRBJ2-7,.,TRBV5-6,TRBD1,CASRSPGQGSYEQYF,TGTGCCAGCAGGTCACCGGGACAGGGGTCCTACGAGCAGTACTTC
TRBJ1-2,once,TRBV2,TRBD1,CASQGQNYGYTF,TGTGCCAGCCAGGGACAGAACTATGGCTACACCTTC
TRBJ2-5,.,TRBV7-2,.,CASSLVLARQETQYF,TGTGCCAGCAGCTTAGTTCTAGCGCGCCAAGAGACCCAGTACTTC
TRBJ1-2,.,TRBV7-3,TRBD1,CASKQGLLLGYTF,TGTGCCAGCAAACAGGGGTTGTTGTTAGGCTACACCTTC
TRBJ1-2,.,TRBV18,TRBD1,CASSPGTGPNYGYTF,TGTGCCAGCTCACCAGGGACAGGTCCTAACTATGGCTACACCTTC
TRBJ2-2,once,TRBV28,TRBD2,CASSLWGTSNTGELFF,TGTGCCAGCAGTTTATGGGGGACTAGTAACACCGGGGAGCTGTTTTTT
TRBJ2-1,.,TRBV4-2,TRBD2,CASRGNIAGGLNEQFF,TGTGCCAGCAGGGGTAATATAGCGGGAGGGCTTAATGAGCAGTTCTTC
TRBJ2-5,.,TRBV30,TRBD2,CAWSPPGLAGLGAQYF,TGTGCCTGGAGCCCCCCGGGACTAGCGGGTTTGGGCGCCCAGTACTTC
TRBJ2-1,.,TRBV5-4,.,CASSTKIGGSYNEQFF,TGTGCCAGCAGCACTAAAATCGGCGGTTCCTACAATGAGCAGTTCTTC